The sequence of this T cell receptor (beta chain) was determined in a study of blood T cell repertoires in COVID-19. Study-level information: Both acute and convalescent COVID-19 samples were obtained from the United States, Italy and Spain. The cDNA or gDNA used as material had been derived from T cells, B-cell-depleted T cells, or PBMCs.

As handled by the study authors: Estimated nucleated cell counts came from reference gene primer amplification. Clones were read by immunoSEQ multiplex PCR, and TCRdb kept only the in-frame ones, dropping some. The V and J calls and clone size are taken from that table; D and trimming were inferred from the DNA. Of just over 95,000 clones in the sample, approximately 90% were seen once. CDR3 length: 15 residues. Trimming pared 3 bases from V and 5 bases from J, leaving 13 bases between. Germline CDR1 and CDR2: KGHDR and SFDVKD. The sequence was collected from a human donor in a cohort sampled during active COVID-19. The chain employs TRBV24-1 and TRBJ2-1; D possibly corresponds to TRBD1 (6 bases). The sequenced sample consisted of peripheral blood. CDR3 region: CATSDTPQGHNEQFF. CDR3 nucleotides: TGTGCCACCAGTGATACCCCACAGGGCCACAATGAGCAGTTCTTC.